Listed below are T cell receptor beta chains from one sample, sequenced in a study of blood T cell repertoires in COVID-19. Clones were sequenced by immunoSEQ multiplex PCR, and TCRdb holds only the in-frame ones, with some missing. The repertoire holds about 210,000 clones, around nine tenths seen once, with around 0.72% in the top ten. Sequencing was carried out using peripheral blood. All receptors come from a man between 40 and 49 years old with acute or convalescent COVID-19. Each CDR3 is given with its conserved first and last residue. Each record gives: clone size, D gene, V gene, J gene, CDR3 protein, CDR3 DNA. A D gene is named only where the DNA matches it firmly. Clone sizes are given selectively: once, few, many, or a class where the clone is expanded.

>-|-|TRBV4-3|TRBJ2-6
CASSRNTGPGANVLTF
TGCGCCAGCAGCCGGAACACAGGGCCTGGGGCCAACGTCCTGACTTTC
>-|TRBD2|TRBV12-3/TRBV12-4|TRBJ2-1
CASSPGLAPEQFF
TGTGCCAGCAGTCCGGGACTAGCCCCTGAGCAGTTCTTC
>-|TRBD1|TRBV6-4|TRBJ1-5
CASSRQGRGQPQHF
TGTGCCAGCAGTCGACAGGGCAGGGGACAGCCCCAGCATTTT
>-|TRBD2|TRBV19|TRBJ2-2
CASFRPPGLAENGELFF
TGTGCCAGTTTTAGACCCCCGGGACTAGCGGAGAACGGGGAGCTGTTTTTT
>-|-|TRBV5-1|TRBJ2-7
CASRLSGYSGYEQYF
TGCGCCAGCAGACTCTCAGGGTATTCAGGCTACGAGCAGTACTTC
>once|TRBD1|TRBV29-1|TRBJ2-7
CSAYDIGQGHEQYF
TGCAGCGCCTATGACATAGGACAGGGGCACGAGCAGTACTTC
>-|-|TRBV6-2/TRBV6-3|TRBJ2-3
CASSYSSSSTDTQYF
TGTGCCAGCAGTTACTCCAGTTCTAGCACAGATACGCAGTATTTT
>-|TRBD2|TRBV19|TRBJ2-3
CASSIVAGGTDTQYF
TGTGCCAGTAGTATAGTCGCGGGAGGCACAGATACGCAGTATTTT
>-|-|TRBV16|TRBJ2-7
CASSQLFGERTGEQYF
TGTGCCAGCAGCCAACTATTCGGGGAAAGGACGGGGGAGCAGTACTTC
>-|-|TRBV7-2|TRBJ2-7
CASLLSISSYEQYF
TGTGCCAGCCTCCTTTCGATTAGCTCCTACGAGCAGTACTTC
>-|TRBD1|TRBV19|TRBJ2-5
CASSIGGGTGETQYF
TGTGCCAGTAGTATAGGTGGGGGGACAGGCGAGACCCAGTACTTC
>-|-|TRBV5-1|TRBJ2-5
CASSLVAGYQETQYF
TGCGCCAGCAGCTTGGTGGCAGGGTACCAAGAGACCCAGTACTTC
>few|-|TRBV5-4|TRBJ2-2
CASSLEGGEDTGELFF
TGTGCCAGCAGCTTGGAAGGGGGTGAGGACACCGGGGAGCTGTTTTTT
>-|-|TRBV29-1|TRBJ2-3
CSVELAGADTQYF
TGCAGCGTTGAACTCGCCGGGGCAGATACGCAGTATTTT
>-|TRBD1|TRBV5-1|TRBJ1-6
CASSLARQGGHNSPLHF
TGCGCCAGCAGCTTGGCCAGACAGGGTGGACATAATTCACCCCTCCACTTT
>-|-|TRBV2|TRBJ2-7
CASSSQGKGSYEQYF
TGTGCCAGCAGTTCCCAGGGGAAGGGGTCCTACGAGCAGTACTTC
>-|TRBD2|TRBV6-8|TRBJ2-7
CASSYAWREASGYTYEQYF
TGTGCCAGCAGTTACGCCTGGAGGGAGGCTAGCGGATATACCTACGAGCAGTACTTC
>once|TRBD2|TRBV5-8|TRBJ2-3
CASSPLLAGAPDTQYF
TGTGCCAGCAGCCCGCTCCTAGCGGGGGCCCCCGATACGCAGTATTTT
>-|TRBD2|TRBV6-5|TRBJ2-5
CASRGLAGGQETQYF
TGTGCCAGCAGGGGACTAGCGGGAGGCCAAGAGACCCAGTACTTC
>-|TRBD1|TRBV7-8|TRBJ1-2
CASSPGQGKGYGYTF
TGTGCCAGCAGCCCCGGACAGGGAAAGGGCTATGGCTACACCTTC
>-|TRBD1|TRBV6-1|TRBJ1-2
CASSDVSGTGKPGYTF
TGTGCCAGCAGTGATGTCTCCGGGACAGGGAAACCTGGCTACACCTTC
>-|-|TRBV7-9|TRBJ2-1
CASSLARTLYNEQFF
TGTGCCAGCAGCTTAGCGAGGACACTTTACAATGAGCAGTTCTTC
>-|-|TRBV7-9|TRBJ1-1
CASSPTPGLLNTEAFF
TGTGCCAGCAGCCCCACCCCGGGACTTTTAAACACTGAAGCTTTCTTT
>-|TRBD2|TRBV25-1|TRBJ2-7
CASSAGGLADSYEQYF
TGTGCCAGCAGTGCCGGAGGACTAGCGGATTCCTACGAGCAGTACTTC
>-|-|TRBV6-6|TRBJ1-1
CASSYGAGYLNTEAFF
TGTGCCAGCAGTTACGGGGCAGGGTATCTGAACACTGAAGCTTTCTTT
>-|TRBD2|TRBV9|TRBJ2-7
CASSVGAGAGYEQYF
TGTGCCAGCAGCGTAGGAGCGGGAGCTGGGTACGAGCAGTACTTC
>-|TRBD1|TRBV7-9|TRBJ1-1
CASSYEGQLNTEAFF
TGTGCCAGCAGCTACGAGGGACAGTTGAACACTGAAGCTTTCTTT
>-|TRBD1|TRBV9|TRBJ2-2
CASSVPGTGGLGTGELFF
TGTGCCAGCAGCGTACCTGGGACAGGGGGTTTGGGAACCGGGGAGCTGTTTTTT
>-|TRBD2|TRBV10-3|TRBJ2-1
CAIGSSGGTYNEQFF
TGTGCCATCGGCAGTAGCGGGGGAACCTACAATGAGCAGTTCTTC
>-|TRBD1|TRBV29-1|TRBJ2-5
CSASTGGEYQETQYF
TGCAGCGCTTCGACAGGGGGAGAGTACCAAGAGACCCAGTACTTC
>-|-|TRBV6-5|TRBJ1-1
CASRPSFASPAFF
TGTGCCAGCAGACCTAGTTTTGCCAGCCCAGCTTTCTTT
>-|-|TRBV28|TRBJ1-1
CASSAGLMNTEAFF
TGTGCCAGCAGTGCAGGGCTTATGAACACTGAAGCTTTCTTT
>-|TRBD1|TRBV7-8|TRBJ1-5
CASSQTGQGASNQPQHF
TGTGCCAGCAGCCAAACTGGACAGGGGGCTAGCAATCAGCCCCAGCATTTT
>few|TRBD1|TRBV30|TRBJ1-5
CAWSWTGDQPQHF
TGTGCCTGGAGTTGGACAGGGGATCAGCCCCAGCATTTT
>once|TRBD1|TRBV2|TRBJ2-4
CASTDRGELDIQYF
TGTGCCAGTACTGACAGGGGCGAGCTCGACATTCAGTACTTC
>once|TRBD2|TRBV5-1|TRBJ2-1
CASSLSSGGSNEQFF
TGCGCCAGCAGCTTGTCAAGCGGGGGTTCCAATGAGCAGTTCTTC
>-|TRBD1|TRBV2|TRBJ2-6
CASSELGQGASGANVLTF
TGTGCCAGCAGTGAATTGGGACAGGGGGCTAGTGGGGCCAACGTCCTGACTTTC
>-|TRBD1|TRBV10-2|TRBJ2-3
CASSPDRGASPDTQYF
TGCGCCAGCAGCCCCGACAGGGGAGCCAGCCCGGATACGCAGTATTTT
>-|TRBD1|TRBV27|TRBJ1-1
CASSSGQGFTEAFF
TGTGCCAGCAGTTCGGGACAGGGATTCACTGAAGCTTTCTTT
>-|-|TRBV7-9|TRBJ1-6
CASSLVVGAVSPLHF
TGTGCCAGCAGCTTAGTAGTGGGGGCCGTTTCACCCCTCCACTTT
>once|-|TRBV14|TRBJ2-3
CASSQWGGLAPGSDTQYF
TGTGCCAGCAGCCAATGGGGGGGGCTAGCGCCAGGATCAGATACGCAGTATTTT
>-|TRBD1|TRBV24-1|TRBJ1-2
CATSDQTGSYGYTF
TGTGCCACCAGTGATCAGACAGGGAGCTATGGCTACACCTTC
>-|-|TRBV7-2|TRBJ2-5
CASRPGPGQETQYF
TGTGCCAGCAGGCCTGGGCCAGGTCAAGAGACCCAGTACTTC
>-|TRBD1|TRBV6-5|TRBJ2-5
CATSNRDRLETQYF
TGTGCCACCTCAAACCGGGACAGATTAGAGACCCAGTACTTC
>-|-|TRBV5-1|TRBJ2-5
CASSLPRAETQYF
TGCGCCAGCAGTCTCCCCAGGGCAGAGACCCAGTACTTC
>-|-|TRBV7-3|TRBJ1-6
CASSPPPATRWYSPLHF
TGTGCCAGCAGCCCCCCTCCCGCGACACGTTGGTATTCACCCCTCCACTTT
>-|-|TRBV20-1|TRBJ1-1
CSVRGLAEAFF
TGCAGTGTAAGGGGGTTGGCTGAAGCTTTCTTT
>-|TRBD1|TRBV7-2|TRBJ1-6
CASRSRGPYNSPLHF
TGTGCCAGCAGGAGCAGGGGGCCCTATAATTCACCCCTCCACTTT
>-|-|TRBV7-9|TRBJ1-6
CASSLEGRGASPLHF
TGTGCCAGCAGCTTAGAGGGCAGGGGAGCCTCACCCCTCCACTTT
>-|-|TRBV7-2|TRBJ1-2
CASTFHPLAGAGYSYGYTF
TGTGCCAGCACCTTCCACCCTTTGGCAGGTGCTGGCTATAGCTATGGCTACACCTTC
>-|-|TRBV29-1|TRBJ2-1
CSVQGGNEQFF
TGCAGCGTCCAAGGGGGAAATGAGCAGTTCTTC
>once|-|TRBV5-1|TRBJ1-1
CASTGSGGAGTEAFF
TGCGCCAGCACCGGATCCGGGGGGGCTGGGACTGAAGCTTTCTTT
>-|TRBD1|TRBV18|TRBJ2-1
CASSPPPGQVYNEQFF
TGTGCCAGCTCACCACCTCCGGGACAGGTCTACAATGAGCAGTTCTTC
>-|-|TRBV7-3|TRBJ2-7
CASSLMQGPEQYF
TGTGCCAGCAGCTTAATGCAGGGTCCCGAGCAGTACTTC
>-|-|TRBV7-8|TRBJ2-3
CASSLMGLRTDTQYF
TGTGCCAGCAGCTTAATGGGGCTGCGCACAGATACGCAGTATTTT
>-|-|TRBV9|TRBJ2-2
CASSGLRTGELFF
TGTGCCAGCAGCGGTCTTAGAACCGGGGAGCTGTTTTTT
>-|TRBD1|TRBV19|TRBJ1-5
CASSIQGDQPQHF
TGTGCCAGTAGTATTCAGGGGGATCAGCCCCAGCATTTT